This T cell receptor (beta chain) was found in a study of tumour-infiltrating T cells in Burkitt lymphoma. Overall study context: Survival, overall and progression-free, tracked with productive clonality.

In its sample, this clone was seen once. V was cut by 0 bases and J by 1 base, with 15 bases left in between. CDR1 MNHEY and CDR2 SMNVEV come from the germline V gene (reference sequence). CDR3 length: 17 amino acids. Only in-frame clones appear in the TCRdb table, and some are missing; sequencing was by immunoSEQ multiplex PCR. The table records thousands of clones, about 69% of them present only once. Sequenced material: tumor tissue. The source is a human donor with diffuse large B-cell lymphoma. This rearrangement joins TRBV27 to TRBJ1-1, with a possible D match to TRBD1 (6 bases). The CDR3 coding sequence is TGTGCCAGCAGTTTATCGTCGGAGGGGGGACGGAACACTGAAGCTTTCTTT. This encodes CASSLSSEGGRNTEAFF.